This paragraph reports one T cell receptor (beta chain). The antigen remains unidentified. Separate cDNA molecules each had unique molecular identifiers attached to them. TCRdb re-called the 5' RACE reads through MiXCR, storing one row per CDR3 protein. The sample records roughly 70,000 distinct CDR3 sequences, over 10% being singletons. The CDR3 runs 11 residues. In germline, CDR1 is SNHLY, CDR2 FYNNEI. The V and J ends lost 4 bases and 12 bases respectively, with 10 bases between them. The sample originates from a study of early T cells in non-severe SARS-CoV-2 infection. For the study at large: Sequenced material consisted of bulk RNA (from unsorted whole blood), and chains were unpaired. Whole-study results and caveats: VDJdb-based matching was biased toward anti-spike CD8 responses and missed private and CD4 specificities.

Sequencing input: whole blood. This sequence joins TRBV2 and TRBJ2-1, with D maybe TRBD2 (6 bases). The sequence was obtained from an adult who was a healthcare worker with PCR-confirmed SARS-CoV-2 infection or an uninfected control (not recorded which). The CDR3 coding sequence is TGTGCCAGCAGTGGCCTAGCGCGGCAGTTCTTC. This translates into CASSGLARQFF.